These 13 T cell receptor beta chains share one sample of origin, sequenced in a study of CD8 T cells in ankylosing spondylitis (dated by TCRdb to about 2017). Preparation of the library involved 5' RACE. Sequenced using an Illumina HiSeq 2500. The raw public data were reprocessed by TCRdb itself: fastp quality trimming at Q25, MiXCR clonotype calling, in-frame beta chains only. Under each unique CDR3 protein, matching rows form one entry showing the most common genes and DNA. The sample table holds around 230,000 distinct CDR3 sequences, of which approximately 9% were seen once. Together, the top ten hold almost 7% of the sample. The sequenced sample consisted of blood, either unsorted or a sorted T cell fraction (not recorded which). These receptors were obtained from a male donor with ankylosing spondylitis or in good health (not recorded which).

This clonotype was recorded at least ten times. This chain links TRBV11-1 with TRBJ1-1, with TRBD1 identical over 8 bases. Germline loops: CDR1 SGHAT, CDR2 FQDESV (reference sequence). The CDR3 covers 13 residues. The J segment lost 3 bases and the V segment lost 4 bases, leaving 1 base of the junction unmatched. The CDR3, as DNA: TGTGCCAGCAGCTCGACAGGGGACACTGAAGCTTTCTTT. Translation: CASSSTGDTEAFF.

This clonotype was detected many times. This chain links TRBV20-1 with TRBJ2-1, with 11 nucleotides matching TRBD2. Germline values: CDR1 DFQATT, CDR2 SNEGSKA (reference sequence). V lost 4 bases, J lost 5 bases, and 4 bases stayed unmatched. The CDR3 extends over 14 amino acids. CDR3 region: CSANGLAGDNEQFF. The CDR3 nucleotides read TGCAGTGCTAACGGACTAGCGGGCGACAATGAGCAGTTCTTC.

This clonotype was seen ten or more times. The chain joins TRBV20-1 to TRBJ2-7, with 13 bases that match TRBD2. Germline V gene lookup returns CDR1 DFQATT and CDR2 SNEGSKA (reference sequence). V lost 0 bases to trimming and J lost 6 bases; unmatched junction nucleotides: 5. The length of the CDR3 is 15 residues. CDR3 DNA: TGCAGTGCTAGAGAGACTAGCGGGAGGTCCGGCGAGCAGTACTTC. It encodes CSARETSGRSGEQYF.

The chain employs TRBV18 and TRBJ2-5; 10 nucleotides agree with TRBD2. J lost 4 bases, V lost 0 bases, and 5 bases had no gene match. The CDR3 extends over 16 amino acids. Per germline, CDR1 KGHSH and CDR2 LQKENI. The CDR3 nucleotides read TGTGCCAGCTCACCACCAAAACTAGCGGGAAGAGAGACCCAGTACTTC. It translates to CASSPPKLAGRETQYF.

The genes are TRBV15 and TRBJ2-1; 9 nucleotides agree with TRBD2. The CDR3 loop spans 16 amino acids. V lost 5 bases, J lost 9 bases, and 14 bases stayed unmatched. Germline values: CDR1 LNHNV, CDR2 YYDKDF (reference sequence). The CDR3 DNA is TGTGCCACCAGCTCGAGTAGCGGGAGCGGTATGGGTGAGCAGTTCTTC. This sequence encodes CATSSSSGSGMGEQFF.

This clonotype was seen at least ten times. The chain joins TRBV7-9 to TRBJ2-2, with a tentative D call TRBD1 (6 bases). V lost 1 base and J 1 base, leaving 10 bases between the germline ends. Germline V gene lookup returns CDR1 SEHNR and CDR2 FQNEAQ (reference sequence). This CDR3 has 16 residues. The CDR3 region has the DNA TGTGCCAGCAGCTTAGAAGAGACAGGGAACACCGGGGAGCTGTTTTTT. Translation gives CASSLEETGNTGELFF.

This chain joins TRBV7-2 and TRBJ1-1; perhaps TRBD1 as D (6 bases). Germline loops: CDR1 SGHTA, CDR2 FQGNSA. V gave up 5 bases and J gave up 1 base, with 11 bases separating them. The CDR3 contains 14 residues. The CDR3 loop is CASSRPQGNTEAFF. The CDR3 DNA reads as TGTGCCAGCAGCCGACCACAGGGGAACACTGAAGCTTTCTTT.

Many counts were recorded for this clonotype. The chain employs TRBV7-8 and TRBJ2-3, with 7 bases fitting TRBD2. CDR3 length: 16 residues. CDR1 and CDR2 from the germline V gene are SGHVS and FQNEAQ. The trim removed 5 bases at V and 0 bases at J, leaving 8 bases unmatched. The CDR3 DNA sequence: TGTGCCAGCAGCCCCCGCCGGGACTATAGCACAGATACGCAGTATTTT. This encodes CASSPRRDYSTDTQYF.

This clonotype was recorded many times. The chain joins TRBV20-1 to TRBJ1-1, with 7 positions matching TRBD1. Unmatched junction bases numbered 11, after V lost 6 bases and J lost 4 bases. This CDR3 has 14 amino acids. Germline V CDR1 and CDR2: DFQATT, SNEGSKA (reference sequence). For the CDR3, the DNA is TGCAGTGCCCGTCAGCAGGGGGTAAGCACTGAAGCTTTCTTT. Encoded protein: CSARQQGVSTEAFF.

There are many counts of this clonotype. The rearrangement uses TRBV11-2 and TRBJ2-3; 9 nucleotides match TRBD2. The CDR3 has 17 amino acids. J was trimmed by 2 bases and V by 0 bases; bases with no gene match: 6. Germline CDR1 and CDR2: SGHAT and FQNNGV. Here the CDR3 reads CASSLEIAGVNTDTQYF. The CDR3 bases are TGTGCCAGCAGCTTAGAGATAGCGGGAGTGAACACAGATACGCAGTATTTT.

This clonotype was seen repeatedly, ten times or more. The rearrangement links TRBV20-1 to TRBJ1-5; 9 positions agree with TRBD1. CDR3 size: 18 residues. Germline V gene sequence: CDR1 DFQATT, CDR2 SNEGSKA (reference sequence). V shed 0 bases and J 0 bases; nucleotides not matched to a gene: 9. CDR3 residues: CSAREGTGMFNSNQPQHF. CDR3 DNA sequence: TGCAGTGCTAGAGAAGGGACAGGGATGTTTAATAGCAATCAGCCCCAGCATTTT.

Written as DNA, the CDR3 is TGTGCCTGGATAGCCGGGAGTCCCAATGAGCAGTTCTTC. Translation gives CAWIAGSPNEQFF. V is TRBV30 and J is TRBJ2-1; perhaps TRBD2 as D (6 bases). Trimming removed 4 bases at V and 6 bases at J, with 13 bases between. This CDR3 contains 13 residues. The germline V gene has CDR1 GTSNPN and CDR2 SVGIG (reference sequence).

This clonotype has ten or more counts. The chain recombines TRBV9 with TRBJ1-6; tentatively, D is TRBD1 (5 bases). Germline CDR1 is SGDLS and CDR2 is YYNGEE. The CDR3 extends over 14 amino acids. V gave up 4 bases and J gave up 7 bases, with 12 bases separating them. The CDR3 DNA reads as TGTGCCAGCAGCCCGGGACCATCAAATTCACCCCTCCACTTT. It is translated as CASSPGPSNSPLHF.